What follows are 6 T cell receptor beta chains derived from one specimen sequenced in a study of T cell responses to AZD1222 COVID-19 vaccine. TCRdb keeps only in-frame clones here, not all; method: immunoSEQ multiplex PCR. This sample has about 140,000 clones; approximately 90% occur once, and the top ten carry under 2%. Sequenced material: peripheral blood, taken on day 0 of AZD1222 vaccination. These receptors were obtained from an adult in good health.

In this sample, this clone turned up once. The chain uses TRBV5-1 and TRBJ2-7, with 9 nucleotides matching TRBD1. Looked up from germline, CDR1 is SGHRS and CDR2 is YFSETQ. J gave up 0 bases and V 4 bases, and 5 bases lay outside the gene matches. The CDR3 has 15 amino acids. CDR3 region: CASSGGTGLSYEQYF. CDR3 sequence (DNA): TGCGCCAGCAGCGGCGGGACAGGGCTCTCCTACGAGCAGTACTTC.

This clone has a single count. This rearrangement joins TRBV5-5 to TRBJ2-3; maybe TRBD2 (6 bases). The V gene's germline CDR1 is SGHKS and CDR2 YYEKEE (reference sequence). Deletions cut 4 bases from V and 6 bases from J, with 12 bases between. CDR3 length: 13 amino acids. The CDR3 DNA is TGTGCCAGCAGCCGACCGGGAGTTGATACGCAGTATTTT. Amino acids: CASSRPGVDTQYF.

This clone has a single count. V gene TRBV11-2 combines with J gene TRBJ1-1; 9 bases agree with TRBD1. The V segment lost 1 base and the J segment 5 bases; nucleotides outside the gene matches: 5. This CDR3 contains 15 residues. Germline V gene sequence: CDR1 SGHAT, CDR2 FQNNGV. CDR3 sequence (DNA): TGTGCCAGCAGCTTAGGGACAGGGGCAGGGACTGAAGCTTTCTTT. Amino acid sequence: CASSLGTGAGTEAFF.

The chain uses TRBV5-4 and TRBJ1-5; no clear D. Germline-derived CDR1 and CDR2 are SGHNT and YYREEE (reference sequence). The CDR3 spans 13 residues. The V and J ends lost 2 bases and 9 bases respectively, with 12 bases between them. As DNA, the CDR3 is TGTGCCAGCAGCTTAACCCCGCAAGGGCCCCAGCATTTT. This codes for CASSLTPQGPQHF.

This clone was counted a single time. The chain carries TRBV30 and TRBJ1-6; 8 bases fit TRBD1. Per germline, CDR1 GTSNPN and CDR2 SVGIG (reference sequence). V gave up 8 bases and J gave up 10 bases; unmatched junction bases: 7. The length of the CDR3 is 12 residues. CDR3 protein: CAAQGGRSPLHF. CDR3 bases: TGTGCCGCACAGGGGGGTCGATCACCCCTCCACTTT.

The CDR3, as DNA: TGCGCCAGCAGCCAAGGGACCGCGAGCTCCTATAATTCACCCCTCCACTTT. It encodes CASSQGTASSYNSPLHF. The J gene is TRBJ1-6, the V gene TRBV4-1, with D hard to call. This CDR3 contains 17 residues. Germline CDR1 MGHRA, CDR2 YSYEKL. Trimming removed 1 base from V and 0 bases from J, with 10 bases in between.